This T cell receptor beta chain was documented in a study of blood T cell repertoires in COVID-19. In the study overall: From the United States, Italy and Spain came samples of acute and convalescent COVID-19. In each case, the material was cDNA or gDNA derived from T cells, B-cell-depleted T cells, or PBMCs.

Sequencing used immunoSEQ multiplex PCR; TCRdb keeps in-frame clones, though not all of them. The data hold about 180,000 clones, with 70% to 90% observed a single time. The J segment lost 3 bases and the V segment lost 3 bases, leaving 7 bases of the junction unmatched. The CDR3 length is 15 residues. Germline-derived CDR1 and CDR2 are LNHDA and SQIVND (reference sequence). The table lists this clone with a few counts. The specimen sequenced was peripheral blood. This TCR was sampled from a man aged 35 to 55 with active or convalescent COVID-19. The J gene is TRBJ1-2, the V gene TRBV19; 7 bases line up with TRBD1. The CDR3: CASSMGTETDYGYTF. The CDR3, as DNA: TGTGCCAGTAGTATGGGGACAGAGACAGACTATGGCTACACCTTC.